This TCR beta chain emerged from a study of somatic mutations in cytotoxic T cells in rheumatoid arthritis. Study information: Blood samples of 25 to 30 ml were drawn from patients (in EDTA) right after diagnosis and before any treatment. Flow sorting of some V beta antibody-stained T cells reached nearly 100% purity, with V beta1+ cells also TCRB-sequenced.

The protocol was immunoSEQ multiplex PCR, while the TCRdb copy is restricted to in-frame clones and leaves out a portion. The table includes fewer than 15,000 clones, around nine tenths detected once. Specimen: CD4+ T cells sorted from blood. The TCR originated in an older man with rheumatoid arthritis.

The CDR3 nucleotides are TGTGCCAGCAGGTCGGGGGGGGCGGGCTCCTACGAGCAGTACTTC. Its protein is CASRSGGAGSYEQYF. The chain has TRBV27 and TRBJ2-7; the match to TRBD2 covers 8 bases. The CDR3 covers 15 residues. J lost 0 bases, V lost 6 bases, and 7 bases had no gene match. In germline, CDR1 is MNHEY, CDR2 SMNVEV (reference sequence).